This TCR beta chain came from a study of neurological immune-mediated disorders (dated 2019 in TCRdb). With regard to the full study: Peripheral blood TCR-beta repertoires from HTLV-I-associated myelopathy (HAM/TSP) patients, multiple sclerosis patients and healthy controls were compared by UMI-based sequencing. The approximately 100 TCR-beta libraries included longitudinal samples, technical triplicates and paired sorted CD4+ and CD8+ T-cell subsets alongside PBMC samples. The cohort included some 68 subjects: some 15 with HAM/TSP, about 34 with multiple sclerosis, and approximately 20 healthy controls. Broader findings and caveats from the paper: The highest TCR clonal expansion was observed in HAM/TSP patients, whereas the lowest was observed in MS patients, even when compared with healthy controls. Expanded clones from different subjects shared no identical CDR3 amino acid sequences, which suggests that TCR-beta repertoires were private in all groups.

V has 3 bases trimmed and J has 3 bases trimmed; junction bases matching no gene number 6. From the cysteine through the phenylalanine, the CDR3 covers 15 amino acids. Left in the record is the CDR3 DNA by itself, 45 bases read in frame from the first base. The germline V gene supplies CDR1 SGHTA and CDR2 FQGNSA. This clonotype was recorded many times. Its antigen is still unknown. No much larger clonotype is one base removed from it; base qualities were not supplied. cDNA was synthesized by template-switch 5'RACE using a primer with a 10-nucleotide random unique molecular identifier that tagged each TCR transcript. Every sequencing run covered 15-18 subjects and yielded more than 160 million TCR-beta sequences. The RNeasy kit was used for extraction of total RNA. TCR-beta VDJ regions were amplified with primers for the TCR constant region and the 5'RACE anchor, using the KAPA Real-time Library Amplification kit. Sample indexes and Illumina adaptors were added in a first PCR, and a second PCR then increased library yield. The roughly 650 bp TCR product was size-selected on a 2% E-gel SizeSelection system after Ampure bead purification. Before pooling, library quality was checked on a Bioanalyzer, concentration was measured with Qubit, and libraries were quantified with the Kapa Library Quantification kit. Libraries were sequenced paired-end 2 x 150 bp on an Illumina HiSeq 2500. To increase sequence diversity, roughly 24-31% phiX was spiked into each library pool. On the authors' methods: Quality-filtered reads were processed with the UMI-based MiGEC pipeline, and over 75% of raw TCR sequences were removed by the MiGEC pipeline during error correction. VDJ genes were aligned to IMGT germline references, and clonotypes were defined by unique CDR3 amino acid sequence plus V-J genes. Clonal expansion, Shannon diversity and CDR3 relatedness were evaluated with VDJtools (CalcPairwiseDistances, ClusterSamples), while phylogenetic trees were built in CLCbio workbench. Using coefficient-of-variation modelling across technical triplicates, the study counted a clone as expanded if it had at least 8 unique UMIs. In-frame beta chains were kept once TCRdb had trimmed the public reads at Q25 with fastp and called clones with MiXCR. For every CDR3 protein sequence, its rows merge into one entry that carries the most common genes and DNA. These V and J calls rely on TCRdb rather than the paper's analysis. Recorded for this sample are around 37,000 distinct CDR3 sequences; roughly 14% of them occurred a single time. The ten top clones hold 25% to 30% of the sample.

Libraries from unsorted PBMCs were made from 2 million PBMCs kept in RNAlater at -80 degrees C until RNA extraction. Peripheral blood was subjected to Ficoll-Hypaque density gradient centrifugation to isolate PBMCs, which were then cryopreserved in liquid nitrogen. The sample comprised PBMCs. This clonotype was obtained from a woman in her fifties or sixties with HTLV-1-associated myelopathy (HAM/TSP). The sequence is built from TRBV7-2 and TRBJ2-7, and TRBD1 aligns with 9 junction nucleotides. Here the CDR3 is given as CASSFRGQGIYEQYF. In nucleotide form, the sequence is TGTGCCAGCAGCTTTAGGGGACAGGGAATCTACGAGCAGTACTTC.